Below are 26 T cell receptor beta chains sequenced from a single sample in a study of shared clonotypes between healthy human individuals. Naive CD8 cells comprised CD45RO-negative, CCR7-positively selected cells, excluding terminally differentiated effector memory CD45RA+ cells. Assay: immunoSEQ multiplex PCR; the TCRdb copy retains only in-frame clones and omits some. The sample lists around 620,000 clones, about 95% occurring once. Sequencing was performed on naive CD8+ T cells sorted from blood. The receptor source for this set is a woman in her 30s in good health.

In this sample, this clone turned up once. The chain employs TRBV29-1 and TRBJ2-7; D is undetermined. This CDR3 has 11 residues. V lost 7 bases and J lost 0, with 7 bases in between. CDR1 is SQVTM and CDR2 is ANQGSEA in the germline V gene. The CDR3 sequence is CSAIGSYEQYF. CDR3 coding DNA: TGCAGCGCCATTGGCTCCTACGAGCAGTACTTC.

The V gene is TRBV6-5, the J gene TRBJ2-7; 12 nucleotides align to TRBD2. Germline CDR1 and CDR2: MNHEY and SVGAGI. This CDR3 comprises 15 residues. J was trimmed by 3 bases and V by 2 bases; bases with no gene match: 2. The CDR3 sequence is CASSYTTSGSYEQYF. CDR3 bases: TGTGCCAGCAGTTACACGACTAGCGGGAGCTACGAGCAGTACTTC.

J is TRBJ1-1 and V is TRBV30; TRBD1 matches at 8 bases. The CDR3 is made up of 13 amino acids. J lost 11 bases, V lost 3 bases, and 11 bases had no gene match. In germline, CDR1 is GTSNPN, CDR2 SVGIG (reference sequence). CDR3 residues: CAWSPGGALGAFF. CDR3 nucleotides: TGTGCCTGGAGCCCAGGGGGCGCGTTGGGGGCTTTCTTT.

The CDR3 loop reads CSVLGTDDEKLFF. The DNA for the CDR3 is TGCAGCGTACTAGGGACAGATGATGAAAAACTGTTTTTT. J is TRBJ1-4 and V is TRBV29-1; 7 bases align to TRBD1. V shed 6 bases and J 6 bases; nucleotides not matched to a gene: 7. CDR3 length: 13 residues. The germline CDR1 and CDR2 sequences are SQVTM and ANQGSEA. The full variable domain, with the rest looked up from reference TRBV29-1 and TRBJ1-4, is SAVISQKPSRDICQRGTSLTIQCQVDSQVTMMFWYRQQPGQSLTLIATANQGSEATYESGFVIDKFPISRPNLTFSTLTVSNMSPEDSSIYLCSVLGTDDEKLFFGSGTQLSVL.

This clone was picked up one time. The gene calls are TRBV27 and TRBJ2-2; 13 positions agree with TRBD2. CDR3 length: 17 amino acids. Losses at the gene ends were 7 bases for V and 5 bases for J; bases not matched to a gene: 10. Germline CDR1 MNHEY, CDR2 SMNVEV (reference sequence). In DNA, the CDR3 is TGTGCCAGCAAAACCGGGACTAGCGGGACGCCGACCGGGGAGCTGTTTTTT. Residues: CASKTGTSGTPTGELFF.

The rearrangement links TRBV6-6 to TRBJ1-5, with 7 nucleotides matching TRBD1. Germline V gene lookup returns CDR1 MNHNY and CDR2 SVGAGI (reference sequence). J was trimmed by 3 bases and V by 6 bases; bases with no gene match: 5. The CDR3 is 14 amino acids. The DNA for the CDR3 is TGTGCCAGCAGCGAGACAGGGATCAATCAGCCCCAGCATTTT. It encodes CASSETGINQPQHF.

This chain joins TRBV10-2 and TRBJ2-5; D possibly corresponds to TRBD1 (5 bases). The CDR3 has 11 amino acids. Germline V gene data show CDR1 as WSHSY and CDR2 as SAAADI. Trimming stripped 5 bases from V and 4 bases from J, with 5 bases between. This CDR3 is CASSRGETQYF. DNA for the CDR3: TGCGCCAGCAGTAGGGGAGAGACCCAGTACTTC.

J is TRBJ1-2 and V is TRBV19; tentatively, D is TRBD1 (6 bases). V lost 6 bases to trimming and J lost 3 bases, with 11 bases between them. CDR1 is LNHDA and CDR2 is SQIVND in the germline V gene (reference sequence). CDR3 length equals 13 residues. The CDR3 DNA sequence: TGTGCCAGTAGCCTCAGGGGAGACTATGGCTACACCTTC. Its protein is CASSLRGDYGYTF. Combining the CDR3 with reference TRBV19 and TRBJ1-2 gives the whole variable domain DGGITQSPKYLFRKEGQNVTLSCEQNLNHDAMYWYRQDPGQGLRLIYYSQIVNDFQKGDIAEGYSVSREKKESFPLTVTSAQKNPTAFYLCASSLRGDYGYTFGSGTRLTVV.

Only a few counts were recorded for this clone. The chain uses TRBV4-2 and TRBJ1-1, with 7 bases that match TRBD1. This CDR3 is built from 12 residues. The J segment lost 7 bases and the V segment lost 3 bases, leaving 2 bases of the junction unmatched. Germline assignment: CDR1 LGHNA and CDR2 YNFKEQ. This chain's CDR3 is CASSQDRSEAFF. DNA of the CDR3: TGTGCCAGCAGCCAGGACAGGAGTGAAGCTTTCTTT.

This chain uses TRBV28 with TRBJ1-2; tentatively, D is TRBD1 (5 bases). The CDR3 length is 15 residues. The V gene's germline CDR1 is MDHEN and CDR2 SYDVKM. Trimming took off 8 bases at V and 0 bases at J, with 16 bases between the two ends. The CDR3: CASAGATETNYGYTF. As DNA, the CDR3 is TGTGCCAGCGCCGGGGCCACGGAAACTAACTATGGCTACACCTTC.

The chain employs TRBV27 and TRBJ2-7; TRBD2 is a possible D gene (6 bases). The CDR3 is made up of 16 amino acids. Germline CDR1 reads MNHEY; CDR2 reads SMNVEV (reference sequence). V lost 3 bases and J lost 0, with 15 bases in between. CDR3 loop: CASSFSPGLASYEQYF. Written as DNA, the CDR3 is TGTGCCAGCAGTTTTTCGCCGGGACTTGCCTCCTACGAGCAGTACTTC.

The rearrangement joins TRBV2 to TRBJ2-7; no definite D call. Germline CDR1 is SNHLY and CDR2 is FYNNEI. Trimming took 1 base from V and 3 from J, leaving 10 bases between them. This CDR3 is 14 amino acids long. This CDR3 reads CASSEGLRYYEQYF. DNA for the CDR3: TGTGCCAGCAGTGAAGGACTCCGATACTACGAGCAGTACTTC.

Details on this clone: Other DNA sequences of this sample code for an identical CDR3. The rearrangement joins TRBV20-1 to TRBJ2-5; the D gene is possibly TRBD2 (5 bases). Matching the DNA end better, TRBJ2-7 makes the J call doubtful. The CDR3 totals 11 residues. Germline V gene sequence: CDR1 DFQATT, CDR2 SNEGSKA (reference sequence). The DNA of the CDR3 is TGCAGTGCCTTACTAGCCTACGAGCAGTACTTC. It is translated as CSALLAYEQYF.

V gene TRBV7-6 combines with J gene TRBJ2-5; D gene uncertain. The assigned J gene may be wrong: the sequence end matches TRBJ2-7 better. The V gene's germline CDR1 is SGHVS and CDR2 FNYEAQ. The length of the CDR3 is 12 residues. The CDR3 sequence is CASSLGSYEQYF. The CDR3 region has the DNA TGTGCCAGCAGCTTAGGCTCCTACGAGCAGTACTTC.

The rearrangement uses TRBV9 and TRBJ2-2, with TRBD2 matching 10 bases. Trimming cost V 4 bases and J 1 base; bases outside gene matches: 1. From germline, CDR1 is SGDLS and CDR2 YYNGEE. CDR3 length: 15 residues. Written as DNA, the CDR3 is TGTGCCAGCAGCTGGACTAGCGGGAACACCGGGGAGCTGTTTTTT. It is translated as CASSWTSGNTGELFF.

This sequence joins TRBV28 and TRBJ2-7, with TRBD1 matching over 11 bases. The CDR3 covers 16 residues. Germline CDR1 is MDHEN and CDR2 is SYDVKM. J lost 6 bases, V lost 5 bases, and 12 bases had no gene match. The CDR3: CASSLPSGTGGTEQYF. The CDR3 region has the DNA TGTGCCAGCAGTCTTCCGTCCGGGACAGGGGGGACCGAGCAGTACTTC.

Turning to this clone: Other DNA sequences from this sample encode an identical CDR3 as well. This chain connects TRBV6-5 to TRBJ1-3, with D possibly being TRBD1 (5 bases). Germline V gene lookup returns CDR1 MNHEY and CDR2 SVGAGI. This CDR3 has 12 amino acids. With 8 bases removed from V and 1 base from J, the gap between germline ends came to 6 bases. As DNA, the CDR3 is TGTGCCAGCCGGGGGTCTGGAAACACCATATATTTT. Its translation: CASRGSGNTIYF.

This sequence joins TRBV2 and TRBJ1-4, with D maybe TRBD1 (5 bases). Germline V gene data show CDR1 as SNHLY and CDR2 as FYNNEI. This CDR3 has 12 amino acids. Trimming stripped 3 bases from V and 11 bases from J, with 10 bases between. The CDR3 protein is CASSDWQGKLFF. As DNA, the CDR3 is TGTGCCAGCAGTGATTGGCAGGGCAAACTGTTTTTT.

The chain uses TRBV15 and TRBJ2-5; 11 positions agree with TRBD2. The DNA end is more similar to TRBJ2-7, so the J call may be wrong. Per the germline V gene, CDR1 is LNHNV and CDR2 is YYDKDF (reference sequence). The CDR3 runs to 16 residues. CDR3 nucleotide sequence: TGTGCCACCAGCGGGTCAGGGACTAGCGGCTCCTACGAGCAGTACTTC. Translation gives CATSGSGTSGSYEQYF.

The CDR3 nucleotides are TGCAGCGTTACGGCTAGCGGGAGTGTTTGGGACGAGCAGTACTTC. Translation gives CSVTASGSVWDEQYF. The V gene is TRBV29-1, the J gene TRBJ2-7; 10 nucleotides line up with TRBD2. The CDR3 spans 15 residues. Germline lookup yields CDR1 SQVTM and CDR2 ANQGSEA. Trimming at V came to 5 bases and at J to 5 bases, leaving 12 bases not matched to a gene.

The chain has TRBV11-1 and TRBJ2-1, with 8 bases identical to TRBD2. This CDR3 contains 15 residues. Germline lookup yields CDR1 SGHAT and CDR2 FQDESV (reference sequence). J lost 3 bases, V lost 6 bases, and 7 bases had no gene match. Here the CDR3 reads CASSIGLAFYNEQFF. The DNA for the CDR3 is TGTGCCAGCAGTATCGGACTAGCATTCTACAATGAGCAGTTCTTC.

The chain is built from TRBV2 and TRBJ2-3; D not certain. Germline V lookup: CDR1 SNHLY, CDR2 FYNNEI. This CDR3 has 18 amino acids. The ends were cut back, 6 bases at V and 2 bases at J, with 24 bases in the middle. The CDR3 nucleotides read TGTGCCAGCAGCCGGGCGATTCCTTACACAGACCTCACAGATACGCAGTATTTT. It codes for CASSRAIPYTDLTDTQYF. The whole variable domain, filled in from reference TRBV2 and TRBJ2-3, reads EPEVTQTPSHQVTQMGQEVILRCVPISNHLYFYWYRQILGQKVEFLVSFYNNEISEKSEIFDDQFSVERPDGSNFTLKIRSTKLEDSAMYFCASSRAIPYTDLTDTQYFGPGTRLTVL.

The gene calls are TRBV13 and TRBJ1-4; possibly TRBD1 for D (6 bases). CDR3 length: 20 amino acids. With 0 bases removed from V and 0 bases from J, the gap between germline ends came to 20 bases. Germline CDR1 PRHDT, CDR2 FYEKMQ (reference sequence). CDR3 nucleotide sequence: TGTGCCAGCAGCTTAGGGGGTGGAGACGAACAGGGAACAACTAATGAAAAACTGTTTTTT. Protein: CASSLGGGDEQGTTNEKLFF.

This chain connects TRBV5-1 to TRBJ2-7; D unclear. Germline V gene lookup returns CDR1 SGHRS and CDR2 YFSETQ. V lost 5 bases to trimming and J lost 0 bases, with 9 bases between them. The CDR3 spans 13 residues. The CDR3 here is CASSIGPSYEQYF. The DNA for the CDR3 is TGCGCCAGCAGTATTGGGCCCTCCTACGAGCAGTACTTC.

This chain connects TRBV27 to TRBJ2-7; 7 bases match TRBD2. Germline V gene lookup returns CDR1 MNHEY and CDR2 SMNVEV (reference sequence). Trimming cost V 0 bases and J 3 bases; bases outside gene matches: 5. The CDR3 loop spans 15 amino acids. For the CDR3, the DNA is TGTGCCAGCAGTTTATCAGGCGGGGGATACTACGAGCAGTACTTC. Translated: CASSLSGGGYYEQYF.

V gene TRBV7-7 combines with J gene TRBJ2-1; 13 nucleotides align to TRBD2. Germline-derived CDR1 and CDR2 are SSHAT and FNYEAQ (reference sequence). The V segment lost 5 bases and the J segment 0 bases; nucleotides outside the gene matches: 7. This CDR3 has 18 amino acids. The CDR3 sequence is CASSPGLAGESSYNEQFF. The CDR3 region has the DNA TGTGCCAGCAGCCCCGGACTAGCGGGGGAGAGCTCCTACAATGAGCAGTTCTTC.